This paragraph covers one T cell receptor (beta chain) sequence. This entry comes from a study of blood T cell repertoires in COVID-19. Study at large: The United States, Italy and Spain were the sources of the acute and convalescent COVID-19 samples.

The table came from immunoSEQ multiplex PCR; TCRdb's copy has only in-frame clones and leaves some out. The sample yields 220,000 or so clones, around nine tenths seen once. The receptor's source is a man in his sixties who had recovered from COVID-19. Source material: peripheral blood.

The DNA of the CDR3 is TGTGCCAGCAGCCCCTGGACAGGGGTCGAGCAGTACTTC. Its protein is CASSPWTGVEQYF. The J gene is TRBJ2-7, the V gene TRBV3-1 (or the pseudogene TRBV3-2); TRBD1 matches 9 bases. The germline V gene encodes CDR1 LGHDT and CDR2 YNNKEL (reference sequence). The CDR3 length is 13 residues. V shed 4 bases, J shed 6 bases, and the junction held 4 bases outside the gene matches.